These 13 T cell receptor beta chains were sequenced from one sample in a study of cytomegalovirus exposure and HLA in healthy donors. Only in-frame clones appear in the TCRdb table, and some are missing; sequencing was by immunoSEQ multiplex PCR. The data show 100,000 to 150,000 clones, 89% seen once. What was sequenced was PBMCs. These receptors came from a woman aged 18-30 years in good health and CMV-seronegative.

CDR3 amino acids: CASSLGGSGSGELFF. In DNA form, the CDR3 reads TGTGCCAGCAGCTTAGGAGGTAGCGGCAGCGGGGAGCTGTTTTTT. This chain joins TRBV13 and TRBJ2-2; D may be TRBD2 (6 bases). CDR3 size: 15 residues. The germline V and J ends were trimmed by 0 bases and 7 bases, with 12 bases remaining between them. CDR1 PRHDT and CDR2 FYEKMQ come from the germline V gene (reference sequence).

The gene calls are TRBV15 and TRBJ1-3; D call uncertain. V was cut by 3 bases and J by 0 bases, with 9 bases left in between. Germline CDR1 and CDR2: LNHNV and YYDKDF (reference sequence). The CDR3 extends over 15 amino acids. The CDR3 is CATSRDGNSGNTIYF. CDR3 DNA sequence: TGTGCCACCAGCAGGGACGGGAACTCTGGAAACACCATATATTTT.

The CDR3 coding sequence is TGTGCCATCAGTGACGACAGGGGTCAGGTCGAGCAGTACTTC. This encodes CAISDDRGQVEQYF. V usage is TRBV10-3 and J usage is TRBJ2-7, with TRBD1 matching 8 bases. This CDR3 contains 14 residues. The J segment lost 6 bases and the V segment lost 3 bases, leaving 7 bases of the junction unmatched. CDR1 is ENHRY, CDR2 SYGVKD, per germline.

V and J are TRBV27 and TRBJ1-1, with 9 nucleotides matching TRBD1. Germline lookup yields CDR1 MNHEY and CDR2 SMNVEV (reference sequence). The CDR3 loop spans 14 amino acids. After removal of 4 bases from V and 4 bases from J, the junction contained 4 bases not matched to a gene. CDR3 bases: TGTGCCAGCAGTTGGGACAGGGCTTCCACTGAAGCTTTCTTT. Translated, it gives CASSWDRASTEAFF.

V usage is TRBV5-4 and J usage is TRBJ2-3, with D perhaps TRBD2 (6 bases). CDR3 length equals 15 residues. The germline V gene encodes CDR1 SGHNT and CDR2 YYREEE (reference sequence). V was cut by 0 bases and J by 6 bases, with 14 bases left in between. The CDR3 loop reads CASSLGGGMGDTQYF. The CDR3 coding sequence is TGTGCCAGCAGCTTGGGTGGCGGGATGGGTGATACGCAGTATTTT. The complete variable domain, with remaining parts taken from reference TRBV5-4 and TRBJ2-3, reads ETGVTQSPTHLIKTRGQQVTLRCSSQSGHNTVSWYQQALGQGPQFIFQYYREEENGRGNFPPRFSGLQFPNYSSELNVNALELDDSALYLCASSLGGGMGDTQYFGPGTRLTVL.

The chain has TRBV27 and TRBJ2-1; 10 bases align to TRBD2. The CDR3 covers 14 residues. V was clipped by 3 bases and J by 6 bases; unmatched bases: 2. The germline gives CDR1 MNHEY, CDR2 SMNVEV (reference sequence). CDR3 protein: CASSLWTSGNEQFF. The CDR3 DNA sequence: TGTGCCAGCAGTTTGTGGACTAGCGGCAATGAGCAGTTCTTC.

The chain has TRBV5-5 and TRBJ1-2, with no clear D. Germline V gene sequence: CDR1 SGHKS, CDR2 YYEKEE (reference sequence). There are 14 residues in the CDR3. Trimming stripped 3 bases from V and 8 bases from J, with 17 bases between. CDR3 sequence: CASSSSTNFWGYTF. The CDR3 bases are TGTGCCAGCAGCTCCTCGACAAATTTCTGGGGCTACACCTTC.

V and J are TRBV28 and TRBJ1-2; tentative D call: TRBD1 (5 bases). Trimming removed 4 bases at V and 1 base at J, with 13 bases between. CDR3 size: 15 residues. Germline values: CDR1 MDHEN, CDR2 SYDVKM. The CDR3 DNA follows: TGTGCCAGCAGTTCACACAGGTCCCTTAACTATGGCTACACCTTC. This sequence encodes CASSSHRSLNYGYTF.

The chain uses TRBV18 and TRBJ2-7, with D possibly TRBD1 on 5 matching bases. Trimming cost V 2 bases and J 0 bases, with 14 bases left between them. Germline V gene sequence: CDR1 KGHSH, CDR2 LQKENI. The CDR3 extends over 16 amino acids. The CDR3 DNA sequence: TGTGCCAGCTCACCAACTACGTTGACAGCCTCCTACGAGCAGTACTTC. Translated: CASSPTTLTASYEQYF.

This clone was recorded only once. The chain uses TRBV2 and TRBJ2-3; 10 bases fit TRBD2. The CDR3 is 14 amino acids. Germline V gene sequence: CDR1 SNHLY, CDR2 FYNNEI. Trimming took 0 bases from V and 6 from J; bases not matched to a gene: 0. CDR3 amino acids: CASSEAGLADTQYF. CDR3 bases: TGTGCCAGCAGTGAAGCGGGACTAGCGGATACGCAGTATTTT.

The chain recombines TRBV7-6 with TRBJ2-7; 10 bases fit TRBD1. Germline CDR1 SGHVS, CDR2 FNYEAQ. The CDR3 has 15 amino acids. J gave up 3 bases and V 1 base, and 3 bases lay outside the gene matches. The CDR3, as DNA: TGTGCCAGCAGCTTAGGGACAGGGGGAAACTACGAGCAGTACTTC. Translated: CASSLGTGGNYEQYF.

CDR3 sequence (DNA): TGTGCCAGCAGTGAGGATGGACAGGGACGGAACATTCAGTACTTC. Protein: CASSEDGQGRNIQYF. The chain has TRBV6-1 and TRBJ2-4, with 8 bases aligning to TRBD1. Germline CDR1 MNHNS, CDR2 SASEGT. V lost 3 bases and J lost 7; bases outside the gene matches: 8. The CDR3 loop spans 15 amino acids.

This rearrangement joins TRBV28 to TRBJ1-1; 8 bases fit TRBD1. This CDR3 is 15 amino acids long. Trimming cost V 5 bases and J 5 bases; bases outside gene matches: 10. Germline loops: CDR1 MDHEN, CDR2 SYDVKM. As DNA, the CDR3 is TGTGCCAGCAGTGACCCATACAGGGGGAGGACTGAAGCTTTCTTT. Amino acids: CASSDPYRGRTEAFF.